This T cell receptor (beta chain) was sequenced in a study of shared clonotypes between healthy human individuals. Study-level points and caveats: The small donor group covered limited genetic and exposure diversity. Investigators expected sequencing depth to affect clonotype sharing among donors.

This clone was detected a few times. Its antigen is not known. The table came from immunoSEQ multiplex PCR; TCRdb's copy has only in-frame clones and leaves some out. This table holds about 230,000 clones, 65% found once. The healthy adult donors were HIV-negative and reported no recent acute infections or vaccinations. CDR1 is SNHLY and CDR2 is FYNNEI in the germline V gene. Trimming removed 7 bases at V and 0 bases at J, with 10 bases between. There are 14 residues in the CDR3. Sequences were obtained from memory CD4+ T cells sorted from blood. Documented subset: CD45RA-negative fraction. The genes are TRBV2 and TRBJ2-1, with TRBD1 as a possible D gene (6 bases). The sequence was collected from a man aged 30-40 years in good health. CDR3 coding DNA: TGTGCCAGCAAGGGGGTAGTCTCCTACAATGAGCAGTTCTTC. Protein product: CASKGVVSYNEQFF.